Sequencing of this T cell receptor beta chain was carried out in a study of blood T cell repertoires in COVID-19. Across the whole study: Spain, Italy and the United States supplied samples that represented acute and convalescent COVID-19.

This CDR3 contains 12 residues. Trimming left V 4 bases short and J 5 bases short, with 10 bases between. CDR1 is SGHDT, CDR2 YYEEEE, per germline. In the study's own analysis: For nucleated cells, counts were estimated from reference gene primer amplification. The data were produced by immunoSEQ multiplex PCR, yet TCRdb's version contains in-frame clones alone and is incomplete. Clone size and V and J calls were adopted from that table, with D and trimming inferred from the DNA. The table includes 150,000 to 200,000 clones, around nine tenths detected once. The material sequenced was peripheral blood. The V and J genes are TRBV5-6 and TRBJ2-7; no firm D call. The sequence was obtained from a human donor in a cohort sampled during active COVID-19. CDR3 sequence (DNA): TGTGCCAGCAGCCTGACTTCCCACGAGCAGTACTTC. Protein sequence: CASSLTSHEQYF. Combining the CDR3 with reference TRBV5-6 and TRBJ2-7 gives the whole variable domain DAGVTQSPTHLIKTRGQQVTLRCSPKSGHDTVSWYQQALGQGPQFIFQYYEEEERQRGNFPDRFSGHQFPNYSSELNVNALLLGDSALYLCASSLTSHEQYFGPGTRLTVT.